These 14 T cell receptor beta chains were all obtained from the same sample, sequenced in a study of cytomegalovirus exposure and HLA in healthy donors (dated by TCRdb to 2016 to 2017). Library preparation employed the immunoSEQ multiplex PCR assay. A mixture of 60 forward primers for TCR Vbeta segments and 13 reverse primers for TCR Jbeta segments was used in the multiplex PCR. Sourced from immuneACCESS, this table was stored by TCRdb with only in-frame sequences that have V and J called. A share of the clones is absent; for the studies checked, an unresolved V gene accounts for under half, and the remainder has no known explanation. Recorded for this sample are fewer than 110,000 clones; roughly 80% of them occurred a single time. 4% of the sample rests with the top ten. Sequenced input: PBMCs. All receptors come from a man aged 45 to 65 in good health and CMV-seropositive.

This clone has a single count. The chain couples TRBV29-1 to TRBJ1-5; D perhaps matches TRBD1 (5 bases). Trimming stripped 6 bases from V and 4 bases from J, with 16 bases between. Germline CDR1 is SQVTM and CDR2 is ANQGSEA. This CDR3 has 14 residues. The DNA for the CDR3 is TGCAGCGTCTCTACAGGAAGGCGGAATCAGCCCCAGCATTTT. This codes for CSVSTGRRNQPQHF.

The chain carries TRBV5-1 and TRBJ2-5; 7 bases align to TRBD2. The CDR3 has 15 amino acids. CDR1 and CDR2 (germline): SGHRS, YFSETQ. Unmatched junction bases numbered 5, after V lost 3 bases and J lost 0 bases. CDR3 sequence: CASSSSGINQETQYF. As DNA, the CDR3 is TGCGCCAGCAGCTCAAGCGGGATAAACCAAGAGACCCAGTACTTC.

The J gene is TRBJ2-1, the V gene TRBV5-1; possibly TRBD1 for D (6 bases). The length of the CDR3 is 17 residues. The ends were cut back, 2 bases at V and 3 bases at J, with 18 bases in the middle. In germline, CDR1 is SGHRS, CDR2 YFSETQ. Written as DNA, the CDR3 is TGCGCCAGCAGCTTATTTCAGGGGTCACCACTCTACAATGAGCAGTTCTTC. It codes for CASSLFQGSPLYNEQFF.

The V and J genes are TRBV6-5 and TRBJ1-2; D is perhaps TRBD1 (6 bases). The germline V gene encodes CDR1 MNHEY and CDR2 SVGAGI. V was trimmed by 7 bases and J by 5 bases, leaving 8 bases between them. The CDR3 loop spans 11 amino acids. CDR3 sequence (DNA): TGTGCCAGCACAGGGGAGTATGGCTACACCTTC. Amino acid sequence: CASTGEYGYTF.

The CDR3, as DNA: TGTGCCACCAGCAGAGGGGACAGCAAATCTCAGCCCCAGCATTTT. It codes for CATSRGDSKSQPQHF. The rearrangement uses TRBV15 and TRBJ1-5; 7 bases map to TRBD1. The germline V gene encodes CDR1 LNHNV and CDR2 YYDKDF (reference sequence). V was pared by 1 base and J by 6 bases, with 6 bases of the junction left unmatched. There are 15 residues in the CDR3. Based on the CDR3 plus reference TRBV15 and TRBJ1-5, the full variable domain is DAMVIQNPRYQVTQFGKPVTLSCSQTLNHNVMYWYQQKSSQAPKLLFHYYDKDFNNEADTPDNFQSRRPNTSFCFLDIRSPGLGDTAMYLCATSRGDSKSQPQHFGDGTRLSIL.

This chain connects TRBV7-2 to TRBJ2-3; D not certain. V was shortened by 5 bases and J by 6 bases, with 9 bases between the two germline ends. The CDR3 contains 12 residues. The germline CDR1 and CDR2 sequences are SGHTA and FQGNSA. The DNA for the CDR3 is TGTGCCAGCAGCCGATTGGCTGATACGCAGTATTTT. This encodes CASSRLADTQYF. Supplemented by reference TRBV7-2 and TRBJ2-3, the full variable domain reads GAGVSQSPSNKVTEKGKDVELRCDPISGHTALYWYRQSLGQGLEFLIYFQGNSAPDKSGLPSDRFSAERTGGSVSTLTIQRTQQEDSAVYLCASSRLADTQYFGPGTRLTVL.

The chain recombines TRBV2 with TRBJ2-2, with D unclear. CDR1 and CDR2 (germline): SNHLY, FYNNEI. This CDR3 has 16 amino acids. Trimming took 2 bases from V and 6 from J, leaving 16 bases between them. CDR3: CASSERFGLWAGELFF. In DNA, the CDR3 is TGTGCCAGCAGTGAAAGGTTCGGGTTGTGGGCCGGGGAGCTGTTTTTT. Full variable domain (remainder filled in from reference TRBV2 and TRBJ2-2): EPEVTQTPSHQVTQMGQEVILRCVPISNHLYFYWYRQILGQKVEFLVSFYNNEISEKSEIFDDQFSVERPDGSNFTLKIRSTKLEDSAMYFCASSERFGLWAGELFFGEGSRLTVL.

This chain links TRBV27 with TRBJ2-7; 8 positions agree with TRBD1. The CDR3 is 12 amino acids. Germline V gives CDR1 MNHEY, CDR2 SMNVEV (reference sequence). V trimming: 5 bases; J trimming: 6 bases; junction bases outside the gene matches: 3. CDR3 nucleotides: TGTGCCAGCAGTGCACAGGGGGGCGAGCAGTACTTC. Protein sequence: CASSAQGGEQYF.

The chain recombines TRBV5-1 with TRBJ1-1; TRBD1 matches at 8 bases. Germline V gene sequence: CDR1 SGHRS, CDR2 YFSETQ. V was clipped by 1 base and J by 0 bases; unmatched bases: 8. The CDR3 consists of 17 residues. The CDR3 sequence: CASSLSTGVDMNTEAFF. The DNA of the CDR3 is TGCGCCAGCAGCTTGTCGACAGGGGTTGACATGAACACTGAAGCTTTCTTT.

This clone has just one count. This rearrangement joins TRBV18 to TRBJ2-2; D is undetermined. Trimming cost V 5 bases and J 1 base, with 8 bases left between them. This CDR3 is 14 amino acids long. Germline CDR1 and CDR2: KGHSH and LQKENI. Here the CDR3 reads CASSITENTGELFF. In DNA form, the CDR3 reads TGTGCCAGCTCAATTACAGAGAACACCGGGGAGCTGTTTTTT.

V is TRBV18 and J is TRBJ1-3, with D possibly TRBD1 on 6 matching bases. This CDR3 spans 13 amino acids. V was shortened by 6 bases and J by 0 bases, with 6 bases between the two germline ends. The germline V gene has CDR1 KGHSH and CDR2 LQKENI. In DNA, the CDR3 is TGTGCCAGCTCCAGGGGCTCTGGAAACACCATATATTTT. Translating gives CASSRGSGNTIYF.

As DNA, the CDR3 is TGTGCCAGCAGCCACCCGGGACAGGGAACCTACAATGAGCAGTTCTTC. Its protein product is CASSHPGQGTYNEQFF. The chain uses TRBV14 and TRBJ2-1; 9 bases agree with TRBD1. Germline V gene data show CDR1 as SGHDN and CDR2 as FVKESK. Germline trimming cut 3 bases from V and 2 bases from J; bases unmatched to any gene: 5. The CDR3 extends over 16 amino acids.

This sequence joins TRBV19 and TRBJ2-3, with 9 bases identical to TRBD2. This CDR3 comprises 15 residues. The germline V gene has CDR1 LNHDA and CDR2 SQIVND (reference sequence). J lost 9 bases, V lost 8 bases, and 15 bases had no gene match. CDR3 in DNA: TGTGCCAGTGGTTACGACAGCCTCGCGGGAGGGACGCAGTATTTT. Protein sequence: CASGYDSLAGGTQYF.

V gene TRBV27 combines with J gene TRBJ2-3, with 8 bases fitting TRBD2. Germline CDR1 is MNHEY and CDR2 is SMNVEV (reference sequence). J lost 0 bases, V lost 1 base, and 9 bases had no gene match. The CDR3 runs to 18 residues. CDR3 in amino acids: CASSLWGPREASTDTQYF. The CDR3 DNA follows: TGTGCCAGCAGTTTATGGGGTCCGCGGGAGGCTAGCACAGATACGCAGTATTTT.